This T cell receptor (beta chain) was captured in a study of molecular identifiers for immune sequencing clone quantification. A remark on this clonotype: The antigen is unknown. A much more abundant neighbour one base away suggests this may be a read error.

The CDR3 loop spans 14 amino acids. In germline, CDR1 is LNHDA, CDR2 SQIVND (reference sequence). General study points: Same-barcode identical TCR molecules could make highly expanded clones look smaller than they are. Whereas naive cells kept under 1% of molecules in clones above 20 RNA copies, such clones held over 98% in effectors. Amid some 900,000 naive cells, spiked Jurkat TCR RNA from one cell was reportedly still detectable.

In TCRdb, the PCR reads were re-called with MiXCR into one record per CDR3 protein. The sample yields 45,000 to 55,000 distinct CDR3 sequences, 35% to 40% seen once. V is TRBV19 and J is TRBJ1-5; possibly TRBD1 for D (6 bases). Material for sequencing was naive CD8+ T cells from blood, with Jurkat cell RNA spiked in. The subset was: FACS-sorted CD8+CD4-CCR7+CD45RA+ naive T cells. The receptor was derived from a human donor in good health. Some libraries in this study had Jurkat cell RNA spiked in. For the CDR3, the DNA is TGTGCCAGTGGTATGGGGACAAGTAATCAGCCCCAGCATTTT. Its protein is CASGMGTSNQPQHF.